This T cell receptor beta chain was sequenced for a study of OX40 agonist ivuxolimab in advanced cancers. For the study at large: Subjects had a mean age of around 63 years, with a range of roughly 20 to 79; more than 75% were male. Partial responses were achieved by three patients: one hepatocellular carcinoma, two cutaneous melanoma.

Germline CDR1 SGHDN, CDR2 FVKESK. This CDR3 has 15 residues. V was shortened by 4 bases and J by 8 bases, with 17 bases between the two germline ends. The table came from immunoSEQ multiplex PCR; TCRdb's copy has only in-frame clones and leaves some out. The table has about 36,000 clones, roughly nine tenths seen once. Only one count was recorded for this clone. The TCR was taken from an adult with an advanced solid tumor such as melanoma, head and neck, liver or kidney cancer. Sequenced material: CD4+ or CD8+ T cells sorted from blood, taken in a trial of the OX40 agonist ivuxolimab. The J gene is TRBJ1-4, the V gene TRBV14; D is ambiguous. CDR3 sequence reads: CASSPTLVTGEKLFF. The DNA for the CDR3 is TGTGCCAGCAGCCCAACGCTGGTGACGGGGGAAAAACTGTTTTTT.